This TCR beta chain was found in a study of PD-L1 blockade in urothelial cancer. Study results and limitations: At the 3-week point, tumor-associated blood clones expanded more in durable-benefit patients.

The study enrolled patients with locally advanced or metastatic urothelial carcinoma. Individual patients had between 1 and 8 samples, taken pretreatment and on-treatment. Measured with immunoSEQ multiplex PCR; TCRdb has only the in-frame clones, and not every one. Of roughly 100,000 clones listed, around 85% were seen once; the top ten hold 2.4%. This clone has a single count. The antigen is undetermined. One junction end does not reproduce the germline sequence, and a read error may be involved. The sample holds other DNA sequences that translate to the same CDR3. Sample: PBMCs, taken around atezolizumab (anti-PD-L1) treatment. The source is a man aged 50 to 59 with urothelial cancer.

CDR3 sequence reads: CASSWGTSGDYEQYF. The DNA for the CDR3 is TGTGCCAGCAGCTGGGGGACTAGCGGAGATTACGAGCAATACTTC. The chain couples TRBV7-6 to TRBJ2-7, with TRBD2 matching over 11 bases. The germline gives CDR1 SGHVS, CDR2 FNYEAQ. The CDR3 runs to 15 residues.